Listed below are T cell receptor beta chains from one sample, sequenced in a study of blood T cell repertoires in COVID-19. The assay was immunoSEQ multiplex PCR, and TCRdb's table has in-frame clones only and misses some. The sample lists under 300,000 clones; approximately 83% were seen once. Sequencing was carried out using peripheral blood. The receptors were sampled from an older woman with acute or convalescent COVID-19. The CDR3 runs from the conserved cysteine through the conserved F or W. The D gene is left open where the match is weak. Some rows mark clone size as missing; the rest say once, few, many or name a class of expanded clone.

J gene | clone size | D gene | V gene | CDR3 protein | CDR3 DNA
TRBJ1-1 | - | TRBD1 | TRBV19 | CASSITGGTNTEAFF | TGTGCCAGTAGTATTACAGGGGGCACGAACACTGAAGCTTTCTTT
TRBJ2-5 | - | - | TRBV7-3 | CASSLTREVETQYF | TGTGCCAGCAGCTTAACAAGGGAGGTGGAGACCCAGTACTTC
TRBJ2-1 | - | - | TRBV6-6 | CASSYGGGRYNEQFF | TGTGCCAGCAGTTACGGCGGGGGCCGCTACAATGAGCAGTTCTTC
TRBJ2-1 | - | TRBD1 | TRBV6-5 | CASSYGTGYNNEQFF | TGTGCCAGCAGTTACGGGACAGGTTATAACAATGAGCAGTTCTTC
TRBJ1-5 | - | - | TRBV6-5 | CATQMSGNQPQHF | TGTGCCACCCAGATGAGCGGCAATCAGCCCCAGCATTTT
TRBJ1-2 | once | - | TRBV6-1 | CASSELVIPANYGYTF | TGTGCCAGCAGTGAATTGGTCATCCCAGCTAACTATGGCTACACCTTC
TRBJ1-2 | - | TRBD1 | TRBV12-5 | CASGSLGQGYGYTF | TGTGCTAGTGGTTCCTTGGGACAGGGGTATGGCTACACCTTC
TRBJ1-1 | - | - | TRBV3-1/TRBV3-2 | CASSQVSGREAFF | TGTGCCAGCAGCCAAGTATCGGGGAGAGAAGCTTTCTTT
TRBJ1-2 | - | - | TRBV4-1 | CASSPERSYGYTF | TGCGCCAGCAGCCCAGAAAGGAGCTATGGCTACACCTTC
TRBJ2-3 | - | - | TRBV2 | CASSEVSRDTQYF | TGTGCCAGCAGTGAGGTTTCTAGGGATACGCAGTATTTT
TRBJ1-5 | - | - | TRBV18 | CASCGSNSNQPQHF | TGTGCCAGCTGTGGGAGTAATAGCAATCAGCCCCAGCATTTT
TRBJ1-2 | - | TRBD1 | TRBV6-4 | CASRAGTGDGYTF | TGTGCCAGCAGGGCCGGGACAGGGGATGGCTACACCTTC
TRBJ1-2 | - | TRBD1 | TRBV6-5 | CASSGQGGYGYTF | TGTGCCAGCAGCGGACAGGGGGGGTATGGCTACACCTTC
TRBJ1-5 | - | - | TRBV21-1 | CASSKAQLGRGRNQPQHF | TGTGCCAGCAGCAAAGCCCAGCTGGGGAGAGGGCGCAATCAGCCCCAGCATTTT
TRBJ2-1 | - | - | TRBV7-9 | CASSSTLVRDEQFF | TGTGCCAGCAGCTCAACCCTAGTTCGCGATGAGCAGTTCTTC
TRBJ2-2 | - | TRBD2 | TRBV7-9 | CASSPPGRVTGELFF | TGTGCCAGCAGCCCCCCAGGGAGGGTGACCGGGGAGCTGTTTTTT
TRBJ1-2 | - | TRBD1 | TRBV19 | CASSMEDRGGPFNYGYTF | TGTGCCAGTAGTATGGAGGACAGGGGGGGCCCTTTCAACTATGGCTACACCTTC
TRBJ2-1 | - | - | TRBV2 | CASSALTGNEQFF | TGTGCCAGCAGTGCTCTCACTGGCAATGAGCAGTTCTTC
TRBJ1-6 | - | TRBD1 | TRBV3-1/TRBV3-2 | CASSQYGQGDSPLHF | TGTGCCAGCAGCCAGTACGGACAGGGGGATTCACCCCTCCACTTT
TRBJ1-4 | - | - | TRBV18 | CASSPTDYARVNEKLFF | TGTGCCAGCTCACCGACAGATTATGCCCGGGTTAATGAAAAACTGTTTTTT
TRBJ2-5 | once | - | TRBV11-2 | CASSLGPAQETQYF | TGTGCCAGCAGCTTAGGCCCAGCGCAAGAGACCCAGTACTTC
TRBJ1-5 | - | TRBD1 | TRBV19 | CASSTRDRGASAQPQHF | TGTGCCAGTAGTACCCGGGACAGGGGAGCGTCGGCACAGCCCCAGCATTTT
TRBJ1-5 | - | TRBD1 | TRBV6-5 | CASSTDRGNQPQHF | TGTGCCAGCAGCACCGACAGGGGTAATCAGCCCCAGCATTTT
TRBJ1-6 | few | - | TRBV7-9 | CASSEQGDSPLHF | TGTGCCAGCAGTGAACAGGGCGATTCACCCCTCCACTTT
TRBJ2-5 | - | TRBD2 | TRBV5-1 | CASSAGGPGETQYF | TGCGCCAGCAGCGCGGGGGGTCCGGGAGAGACCCAGTACTTC
TRBJ2-2 | - | TRBD2 | TRBV5-1 | CASSARLAGGANTGELFF | TGCGCCAGCAGCGCCCGACTAGCGGGGGGAGCGAACACCGGGGAGCTGTTTTTT
TRBJ1-3 | - | - | TRBV9 | CASSSQGNTIYF | TGTGCCAGCAGCTCACAGGGAAACACCATATATTTT
TRBJ2-5 | - | TRBD2 | TRBV7-7 | CASSFGTSRGETQYF | TGTGCCAGCAGCTTCGGGACTAGCCGGGGGGAGACCCAGTACTTC
TRBJ1-4 | - | - | TRBV5-1 | CASSTNRAGPNEKLFF | TGCGCCAGCAGCACCAACAGGGCAGGACCTAATGAAAAACTGTTTTTT
TRBJ2-5 | - | TRBD2 | TRBV7-2 | CASSSRLAGSETQYF | TGTGCCAGCAGCTCTAGACTAGCGGGGTCAGAGACCCAGTACTTC
TRBJ2-7 | - | TRBD2 | TRBV6-6 | CASRGTSGGTYEQYF | TGTGCCAGCAGGGGGACTAGCGGGGGGACCTACGAGCAGTACTTC
TRBJ2-4 | - | - | TRBV12-3/TRBV12-4 | CASSSTKNIQYF | TGTGCCAGCAGTTCCACTAAAAACATTCAGTACTTC
TRBJ1-3 | - | - | TRBV30 | CAWATGSASGNTIYF | TGTGCCTGGGCTACAGGCTCGGCCTCTGGAAACACCATATATTTT
TRBJ1-5 | - | - | TRBV27 | CASSLSWLNWQPQHF | TGTGCCAGCAGTTTATCTTGGCTCAATTGGCAGCCCCAGCATTTT
TRBJ2-7 | - | - | TRBV5-6 | CASSTSSGGEQYF | TGTGCCAGCAGCACATCGTCCGGGGGCGAGCAGTACTTC
TRBJ2-1 | few | - | TRBV29-1 | CSVVGFGGGHSSYNEQFF | TGCAGCGTTGTGGGGTTTGGAGGGGGCCATAGCTCCTACAATGAGCAGTTCTTC
TRBJ2-1 | - | - | TRBV11-2 | CASRRGGRGRPNEQFF | TGTGCCAGCAGGAGGGGCGGCAGGGGACGGCCCAATGAGCAGTTCTTC
TRBJ2-2 | - | TRBD2 | TRBV5-1 | CASSWRLAGSPNTGELFF | TGCGCCAGCAGCTGGAGACTAGCGGGGTCACCGAACACCGGGGAGCTGTTTTTT
TRBJ2-7 | - | - | TRBV6-5 | CARPGRHEQYF | TGTGCCAGGCCAGGGCGGCACGAGCAGTACTTC
TRBJ1-1 | - | - | TRBV2 | CASSEEQGWTEAFF | TGTGCCAGCAGTGAGGAGCAGGGATGGACTGAAGCTTTCTTT
TRBJ1-1 | - | - | TRBV12-3/TRBV12-4 | CASSLTGDRAFF | TGTGCCAGCAGTTTAACAGGCGACCGAGCTTTCTTT
TRBJ1-3 | once | - | TRBV3-1/TRBV3-2 | CASSQADSPGNTIYF | TGTGCCAGCAGCCAGGCGGACAGTCCTGGAAACACCATATATTTT
TRBJ1-1 | - | - | TRBV2 | CASSKGHLTEAFF | TGTGCCAGCAGTAAGGGACACCTCACTGAAGCTTTCTTT
TRBJ2-3 | - | - | TRBV5-1 | CASSLVGGSTDTQYF | TGCGCCAGCAGCTTGGTCGGCGGCAGCACAGATACGCAGTATTTT
TRBJ1-1 | - | - | TRBV6-4 | CASPGGTEAFF | TGTGCCAGCCCCGGGGGGACTGAAGCTTTCTTT
TRBJ2-3 | - | - | TRBV7-8 | CASSLVRFPRTTDTQYF | TGTGCCAGCAGCTTAGTTCGGTTCCCCCGAACCACAGATACGCAGTATTTT
TRBJ2-2 | - | - | TRBV2 | CASTGSPAGELFF | TGTGCCAGCACGGGAAGCCCCGCCGGGGAGCTGTTTTTT
TRBJ2-1 | - | - | TRBV27 | CASSLTGSNEQFF | TGTGCCAGCAGTTTAACAGGGTCGAATGAGCAGTTCTTC